This T cell receptor beta chain is drawn from a study of read filtering for tumor transcriptome and immune sequencing. This clonotype was counted many times. The length of the CDR3 is 13 residues. This library used about 400 ng RNA and molecular barcoded adaptors spanning alpha/delta and beta/gamma chains. TCRdb used MiXCR to reprocess the reads, holding one entry per CDR3 protein. Of approximately 65,000 distinct CDR3 sequences listed, around 13% are singletons. The clonotype comes from a donor at least 40 years old with multiple myeloma. The rearrangement joins TRBV21-1 to TRBJ1-1. TRBV21-1 is recorded as a pseudogene. Input material: a population of CD138-negative cells sorted from bone marrow. The CDR3 coding sequence is TGTGCCAGCAGCATTAGTGGTTACAAGGTAGCTTTCTTT. It translates to CASSISGYKVAFF.